This is a list of T cell receptor beta chains from one sample in a study of control samples from healthy donors and cancer patients. Sequencing used immunoSEQ multiplex PCR; TCRdb keeps in-frame clones, though not all of them. The repertoire holds fewer than 30,000 clones, about 87% seen once, with roughly 1.5% in the top ten. Specimen: PBMCs. Receptor source: a woman aged 40 to 50 with lung cancer. Both conserved end residues are part of each CDR3. D genes are given only for firm matches. For some rows the clone size is stated as once, few or many, or as a class when expanded; others skip it.

clone size	D gene	V gene	J gene	CDR3 protein	CDR3 DNA
-	TRBD2	TRBV9	TRBJ2-3	CASSLGLAGVEDTQYF	TGTGCCAGCAGTCTTGGACTAGCGGGGGTGGAAGATACGCAGTATTTT
-	-	TRBV7-9	TRBJ1-3	CASSSSGDPNTIYF	TGTGCCAGCAGCTCCTCCGGGGACCCAAACACCATATATTTT
-	TRBD1	TRBV3-1/TRBV3-2	TRBJ2-6	CASSFQNRGLNVLTF	TGTGCCAGCAGCTTCCAAAACAGGGGGCTTAACGTCCTGACTTTC
-	TRBD1	TRBV27	TRBJ2-5	CASSFRTGQETQYF	TGTGCCAGCAGTTTCAGGACAGGTCAAGAGACCCAGTACTTC
-	-	TRBV5-4	TRBJ2-3	CASSLKLRGLGDTQYF	TGTGCCAGCAGCTTGAAGCTCAGGGGCCTGGGGGATACGCAGTATTTT
-	-	TRBV5-1	TRBJ1-6	CASSSGTSGTPLHF	TGCGCCAGCAGCTCTGGGACTTCCGGGACACCCCTCCACTTT
-	-	TRBV24-1	TRBJ2-1	CATSDPKKGRRVYNEQFF	TGTGCCACCAGTGATCCAAAGAAGGGCCGGAGGGTATACAATGAGCAGTTCTTC
-	-	TRBV5-1	TRBJ2-2	CASSLAQTNTGELFF	TGCGCCAGCAGCTTGGCCCAGACGAACACCGGGGAGCTGTTTTTT
-	-	TRBV2	TRBJ2-1	CASRRLVEDEQFF	TGTGCCAGCAGGCGACTAGTCGAAGATGAGCAGTTCTTC
-	-	TRBV23-1	TRBJ2-7	CASSHHPRSEYSYEQYF	TGCGCCAGCAGTCATCATCCCCGGTCTGAATACTCCTACGAGCAGTACTTC
-	-	TRBV2	TRBJ2-7	CASLYNRVYEQYF	TGTGCCAGCCTATATAACAGGGTCTACGAGCAGTACTTC
few	TRBD2	TRBV5-1	TRBJ2-3	CASSLDRGGTDTQYF	TGCGCCAGCAGCTTGGATCGGGGGGGCACAGATACGCAGTATTTT
once	TRBD1	TRBV4-3	TRBJ1-5	CASSPLTGVGNQPQHF	TGCGCCAGCAGCCCCCTTACAGGGGTTGGCAATCAGCCCCAGCATTTT
-	TRBD1	TRBV11-2	TRBJ2-7	CASSGQGVLYEQYF	TGTGCCAGCAGCGGACAGGGAGTTTTGTACGAGCAGTACTTC
-	TRBD1	TRBV11-2	TRBJ2-1	CASSYRDSSYNEQFF	TGTGCCAGCAGCTACAGGGACAGCTCCTACAATGAGCAGTTCTTC
-	-	TRBV7-8	TRBJ1-6	CASSLVRGYNNSPLHF	TGTGCCAGCAGCTTAGTACGCGGGTACAATAATTCACCCCTCCACTTT
-	-	TRBV7-9	TRBJ2-7	CASSLSSYEQYF	TGTGCCAGCAGCTTGAGCTCCTACGAGCAGTACTTC
few	-	TRBV12-3/TRBV12-4	TRBJ1-3	CASSTISGNTIYF	TGTGCCAGCAGTACAATCTCTGGAAACACCATATATTTT
-	-	TRBV29-1	TRBJ2-3	CSVDLQGQYF	TGCAGCGTTGATTTACAGGGGCAGTATTTT
-	TRBD2	TRBV6-2/TRBV6-3	TRBJ2-3	CASSLGLATDTQYF	TGTGCCAGCAGCCTGGGACTAGCCACAGATACGCAGTATTTT
once	-	TRBV2	TRBJ1-3	CASSEGFSGNTIYF	TGTGCCAGCAGTGAGGGTTTCTCTGGAAACACCATATATTTT
-	TRBD2	TRBV6-1	TRBJ2-3	CASSEVGLAGISSTDTQYF	TGTGCCAGCAGTGAAGTCGGCCTAGCGGGGATCTCTAGCACAGATACGCAGTATTTT
-	TRBD2	TRBV7-9	TRBJ2-3	CASSLPRGGGSTDTQYF	TGTGCCAGCAGCTTGCCGAGGGGCGGGGGGAGCACAGATACGCAGTATTTT
-	-	TRBV15	TRBJ1-1	CATRARLDTEAFF	TGTGCCACCAGGGCAAGATTGGACACTGAAGCTTTCTTT
-	TRBD2	TRBV7-9	TRBJ2-5	CASSSGTSGETQYF	TGTGCCAGCAGCTCCGGGACTAGCGGGGAGACCCAGTACTTC
-	-	TRBV15	TRBJ1-2	CATRTNYDRRGNYGYTF	TGTGCCACCAGGACTAATTACGACAGGCGGGGGAACTATGGCTACACCTTC
-	TRBD1	TRBV24-1	TRBJ1-2	CATSRQGDYGYTF	TGTGCCACCAGCAGACAGGGTGATTATGGCTACACCTTC
-	-	TRBV11-2	TRBJ2-7	CASSLLAGNLREQYF	TGTGCCAGCAGCTTATTGGCAGGAAACCTGAGGGAGCAGTACTTC
-	TRBD1	TRBV6-1	TRBJ1-1	CASSEFDRGTAEAFF	TGTGCCAGCAGTGAATTTGACAGGGGGACCGCTGAAGCTTTCTTT
once	TRBD1	TRBV29-1	TRBJ1-1	CSAKTGMNTEAFF	TGCAGCGCAAAGACAGGGATGAACACTGAAGCTTTCTTT
-	-	TRBV6-1	TRBJ2-1	CASSEARAANEQFF	TGTGCCAGCAGTGAAGCACGAGCCGCTAATGAGCAGTTCTTC
-	TRBD1	TRBV20-1	TRBJ1-5	CSAIDRGYQPQHF	TGCAGTGCTATTGACAGGGGGTATCAGCCCCAGCATTTT
once	-	TRBV29-1	TRBJ2-1	CSVHLMAGVYNEQFF	TGCAGCGTCCACCTTATGGCAGGGGTTTACAATGAGCAGTTCTTC
-	TRBD2	TRBV28	TRBJ2-4	CASSLIGGENIQYF	TGTGCCAGCAGTTTAATTGGGGGGGAAAACATTCAGTACTTC
-	-	TRBV30	TRBJ2-1	CAWSRQGYEQFF	TGTGCCTGGAGTAGGCAGGGCTATGAGCAGTTCTTC
few	-	TRBV28	TRBJ2-7	CATQRASEVDEQYF	TGTGCCACTCAGCGCGCTAGCGAAGTCGACGAGCAGTACTTC
few	TRBD2	TRBV3-1/TRBV3-2	TRBJ2-3	CASSQLAGGTDTQYF	TGTGCCAGCAGCCAACTAGCGGGGGGCACAGATACGCAGTATTTT
-	-	TRBV19	TRBJ2-1	CASQQGYNEQFF	TGTGCCAGTCAACAGGGTTACAATGAGCAGTTCTTC
-	-	TRBV2	TRBJ2-2	CASSGPHNDGELFF	TGTGCCAGCAGTGGCCCCCATAATGACGGGGAGCTGTTTTTT
once	-	TRBV11-3	TRBJ2-7	CASSSGGGTPYEQYF	TGTGCCAGCAGCTCAGGAGGGGGCACACCCTACGAGCAGTACTTC
few	-	TRBV28	TRBJ1-6	CASSSHIPQPGRYNSPLHF	TGTGCCAGCAGCAGTCATATACCCCAACCCGGACGGTATAATTCACCCCTCCACTTT
once	-	TRBV11-3	TRBJ1-5	CASSLGYNQPQHF	TGTGCCAGCAGCTTAGGATACAATCAGCCCCAGCATTTT
-	-	TRBV28	TRBJ1-4	CPTGSANEKLFF	TGTCCAACAGGGTCGGCTAATGAAAAACTGTTTTTT
-	-	TRBV6-2/TRBV6-3	TRBJ1-2	CASSTTQGLYGYTF	TGTGCCAGCAGTACTACACAGGGACTCTATGGCTACACCTTC
-	TRBD1	TRBV29-1	TRBJ2-3	CSVEPGQGQDTQYF	TGCAGCGTTGAACCGGGACAGGGGCAAGATACGCAGTATTTT
-	-	TRBV3-1/TRBV3-2	TRBJ2-1	CASSQGLRDLPYNEQFF	TGTGCCAGCAGCCAGGGTCTCCGGGACTTGCCCTACAATGAGCAGTTCTTC
-	-	TRBV28	TRBJ1-2	CASSFDGNYGYTF	TGTGCCAGCAGTTTTGACGGAAACTATGGCTACACCTTC
-	-	TRBV4-1	TRBJ2-5	CASSPLSYQGTQYF	TGCGCCAGCAGCCCCCTATCGTACCAAGGGACCCAGTACTTC
-	TRBD1	TRBV7-6	TRBJ2-3	CASSLAHRGASDTQYF	TGTGCCAGCAGCTTAGCTCACAGGGGCGCCTCAGATACGCAGTATTTT
-	-	TRBV18	TRBJ2-5	CASSPLTRETQYF	TGTGCCAGCTCACCGCTGACTCGAGAGACCCAGTACTTC
-	TRBD1	TRBV2	TRBJ1-4	CASSERGRRTNEKLFF	TGTGCCAGCAGTGAAAGGGGGCGTCGGACTAATGAAAAACTGTTTTTT
-	-	TRBV15	TRBJ1-2	CATSRDGIGGQNYGYTF	TGTGCCACCAGCAGAGATGGGATCGGGGGCCAAAACTATGGCTACACCTTC
-	TRBD1	TRBV2	TRBJ1-3	CASRETGEGNTIYF	TGTGCCAGCAGAGAGACAGGGGAGGGAAACACCATATATTTT
-	-	TRBV19	TRBJ2-3	CASSMAGDHTDTQYF	TGTGCCAGTAGTATGGCAGGGGACCACACAGATACGCAGTATTTT